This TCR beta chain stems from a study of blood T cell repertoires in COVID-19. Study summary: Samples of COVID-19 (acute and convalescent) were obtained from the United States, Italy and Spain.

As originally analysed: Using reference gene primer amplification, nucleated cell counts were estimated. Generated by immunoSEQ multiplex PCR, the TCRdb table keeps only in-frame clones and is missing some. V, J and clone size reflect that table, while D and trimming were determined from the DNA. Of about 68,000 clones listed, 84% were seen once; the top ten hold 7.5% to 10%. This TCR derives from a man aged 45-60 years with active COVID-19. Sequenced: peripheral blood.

CDR3 nucleotides: TGCGCCAGCAAGCTTGGCAGCAGGGGACAAGAGACCCAGTACTTC. Its protein is CASKLGSRGQETQYF. The chain is built from TRBV5-1 and TRBJ2-5, with TRBD1 as a possible D gene (6 bases). The CDR3 runs to 15 residues. V lost 6 bases and J lost 2, with 17 bases in between. Looked up from germline, CDR1 is SGHRS and CDR2 is YFSETQ.